The 12 T cell receptor beta chains below all came from one sample that was sequenced in a study of CD8+ T cells in alopecia areata. RNA was isolated and reverse transcribed to cDNA, the sequencing template. Libraries were prepared by immunoSEQ multiplex PCR; TCRdb keeps only in-frame clonotypes and omits some of them. The sample shows some 110,000 clones, 30% to 40% of them seen only once. The material sequenced was CD4+ T cells sorted from blood. Every receptor here comes from a human donor with alopecia areata.

This clone appeared a few times. The chain uses TRBV5-1 and TRBJ2-5, with 12 bases identical to TRBD2. The trim removed 4 bases at V and 5 bases at J, leaving 12 bases unmatched. Germline V gene lookup returns CDR1 SGHRS and CDR2 YFSETQ. There are 17 residues in the CDR3. CDR3 sequence reads: CASSTRLAGVARETQYF. The CDR3 DNA is TGCGCCAGCAGCACCCGACTAGCGGGGGTTGCTAGGGAGACCCAGTACTTC.

There are a few counts of this clone. DNA of the CDR3: TGCGCCAGCAGCCAAAGGAGGGAACGGGCCAACGTCCTGACTTTC. Translated, it gives CASSQRRERANVLTF. V and J are TRBV4-3 and TRBJ2-6; TRBD2 might be the D (6 bases). The length of the CDR3 is 15 residues. The germline V gene has CDR1 LGHNA and CDR2 YSLEER. Trimming removed 2 bases at V and 5 bases at J, with 10 bases between.

This chain uses TRBV29-1 with TRBJ1-3, with a tentative D call TRBD1 (5 bases). This CDR3 is 14 amino acids long. The V gene lost 4 bases and the J gene lost 4 bases, with 14 bases spanning the gap. The V gene's germline CDR1 is SQVTM and CDR2 ANQGSEA. CDR3 nucleotides: TGCAGCGTTGCACATCAGGGCGGGGGAAACACCATATATTTT. As protein: CSVAHQGGGNTIYF.

This clone was seen only a few times. This chain links TRBV29-1 with TRBJ1-1; TRBD1 aligns across 8 bases. The V and J ends lost 0 bases and 1 base, in that order; junction bases with no gene match: 13. The germline V gene has CDR1 SQVTM and CDR2 ANQGSEA. The CDR3 has 18 residues. The CDR3 DNA reads TGCAGCGTTGAAGATCATGACAGGGGCCCCCTCCCGAACACTGAAGCTTTCTTT. Translation gives CSVEDHDRGPLPNTEAFF. Drawing the rest from reference TRBV29-1 and TRBJ1-1, the complete variable domain is SAVISQKPSRDICQRGTSLTIQCQVDSQVTMMFWYRQQPGQSLTLIATANQGSEATYESGFVIDKFPISRPNLTFSTLTVSNMSPEDSSIYLCSVEDHDRGPLPNTEAFFGQGTRLTVV.

The chain is built from TRBV4-3 and TRBJ2-7; TRBD2 matches 15 bases. The ends lost 3 bases at V and 3 bases at J; junction bases unmatched: 3. The CDR3 contains 16 residues. The germline gives CDR1 LGHNA, CDR2 YSLEER. The CDR3 DNA sequence: TGCGCCAGCAGCCAGGGACTAGCGGGAGGTAGCTACGAGCAGTACTTC. Protein: CASSQGLAGGSYEQYF.

The V and J genes are TRBV5-1 and TRBJ2-7, with D tentatively TRBD1 (6 bases). V lost 4 bases and J 7 bases, leaving 18 bases between the germline ends. The V gene's germline CDR1 is SGHRS and CDR2 YFSETQ. CDR3 length equals 14 residues. CDR3 loop: CASSTGHAEGEQYF. The CDR3 DNA follows: TGCGCCAGCAGCACGGGACACGCCGAGGGGGAGCAGTACTTC.

The rearrangement joins TRBV28 to TRBJ2-7; a possible D gene is TRBD1 (6 bases). The CDR3 totals 15 residues. Germline V lookup: CDR1 MDHEN, CDR2 SYDVKM. V lost 5 bases and J lost 5, with 19 bases in between. The CDR3 loop reads CASSDPGVSPHEQYF. For the CDR3, the DNA is TGTGCCAGCAGTGACCCAGGGGTGAGCCCCCACGAGCAGTACTTC.

J is TRBJ1-6 and V is TRBV6-5, with a tentative D call TRBD1 (5 bases). The germline CDR1 and CDR2 sequences are MNHEY and SVGAGI. CDR3 size: 14 residues. Deletions cut 2 bases from V and 8 bases from J, with 10 bases between. CDR3 bases: TGTGCCAGCAGTTACGGCAGGGAGCATTCACCCCTCCACTTT. Protein: CASSYGREHSPLHF.

J is TRBJ1-2 and V is TRBV27; no clear D. Trimming removed 5 bases from V and 6 bases from J, with 13 bases in between. Germline CDR1 and CDR2: MNHEY and SMNVEV (reference sequence). The CDR3 is made up of 13 amino acids. The CDR3 loop reads CASSPGWLNGYTF. In DNA form, the CDR3 reads TGTGCCAGCAGTCCCGGGTGGTTGAATGGCTACACCTTC.

There are a few counts of this clone. V is TRBV19 and J is TRBJ2-1; 13 positions agree with TRBD2. V was pared by 6 bases and J by 4 bases, with 3 bases of the junction left unmatched. The V gene's germline CDR1 is LNHDA and CDR2 SQIVND (reference sequence). CDR3 length: 15 amino acids. As DNA, the CDR3 is TGTGCCAGTAGCCTGACTAGCGGGAGGTACAATGAGCAGTTCTTC. Its protein product is CASSLTSGRYNEQFF.

This clone has a handful of counts. The chain links TRBV13 to TRBJ2-3, with 7 bases identical to TRBD2. V dropped 5 bases and J dropped 6; count of bases not matched to a gene: 14. Germline V gives CDR1 PRHDT, CDR2 FYEKMQ (reference sequence). The CDR3 covers 16 residues. For the CDR3, the DNA is TGTGCCAGCAGCACGCCGCTTAGCGGGCCTGTGGATACGCAGTATTTT. This gives the protein CASSTPLSGPVDTQYF.

This sequence joins TRBV29-1 and TRBJ2-5; 7 bases agree with TRBD1. This CDR3 has 12 residues. Germline V gene data show CDR1 as SQVTM and CDR2 as ANQGSEA. The J segment lost 4 bases and the V segment lost 5 bases, leaving 4 bases of the junction unmatched. DNA for the CDR3: TGCAGCGTTACGACAGGGCGAGAGACCCAGTACTTC. Translated: CSVTTGRETQYF.